The 10 T cell receptor beta chains presented below share a single source sample, sequenced in a study of OX40 agonist ivuxolimab in advanced cancers. Libraries were made using the immunoSEQ multiplex PCR assay. TCRdb retrieved this table from immuneACCESS and kept in-frame rearrangements only. Not all clones are present; in checked studies, unresolved V genes account for under half, and no reason is known for the remainder. The sample table shows some 10,000 clones, and over 65% are seen once. The ten largest clonotypes hold less than 25% of the sample. Sequencing used CD4+ or CD8+ T cells sorted from blood, obtained in a trial of the OX40 agonist ivuxolimab. The source is an adult with an advanced solid tumor such as melanoma, head and neck, liver or kidney cancer.

The chain is built from TRBV15 and TRBJ2-7; D tentatively fits TRBD1 or TRBD2 (6 bases each). Germline values: CDR1 LNHNV, CDR2 YYDKDF (reference sequence). V was cut by 1 base and J by 3 bases, with 10 bases left in between. This CDR3 region has 14 residues. This CDR3 reads CATSRGGADYEQYF. In DNA form, the CDR3 reads TGTGCCACCAGCAGAGGGGGGGCGGACTACGAGCAGTACTTC.

This chain connects TRBV18 to TRBJ2-3; 11 nucleotides line up with TRBD2. The trim removed 5 bases at V and 2 bases at J, leaving 6 bases unmatched. This CDR3 has 16 amino acids. CDR1 KGHSH and CDR2 LQKENI come from the germline V gene. CDR3 in DNA: TGTGCCAGCTCAGCAGGACTAGCGGGTAACACAGATACGCAGTATTTT. Translated: CASSAGLAGNTDTQYF.

This clone appeared a single time. The chain links TRBV27 to TRBJ2-7, with 8 bases matching TRBD1. The CDR3 has 16 amino acids. Germline V gene lookup returns CDR1 MNHEY and CDR2 SMNVEV (reference sequence). Trimming took 0 bases from V and 4 from J; bases not matched to a gene: 8. CDR3 amino acids: CASSLSRDRSDYEQYF. The CDR3, as DNA: TGTGCCAGCAGTTTATCACGGGACAGGTCTGATTACGAGCAGTACTTC.

The chain has TRBV18 and TRBJ2-1; the D gene is possibly TRBD2 (6 bases). Germline V CDR1 and CDR2: KGHSH, LQKENI. Trimming removed 3 bases from V and 0 bases from J, with 18 bases in between. The CDR3 extends over 18 amino acids. This CDR3 is CASSPQPAGPVSYNEQFF. The CDR3 nucleotides are TGTGCCAGCTCACCCCAACCGGCGGGACCCGTCTCCTACAATGAGCAGTTCTTC.

CDR3 sequence: CASSGPSGPGYEQYF. The CDR3 DNA follows: TGTGCCAGCAGCGGACCTAGCGGGCCGGGGTACGAGCAGTACTTC. The V call is TRBV28, the J call TRBJ2-7, with 8 nucleotides matching TRBD2. This CDR3 has 15 residues. With V trimmed by 6 bases and J by 4 bases, 11 bases remained unmatched. Germline values: CDR1 MDHEN, CDR2 SYDVKM.

This sequence joins TRBV27 and TRBJ2-2; no definite D call. The CDR3 extends over 13 amino acids. Germline loops: CDR1 MNHEY, CDR2 SMNVEV (reference sequence). The V end was cut by 2 bases, the J end by 9 bases, with 10 bases between. The DNA for the CDR3 is TGTGCCAGCAGTTTAACTCAGCCACGGGAGCTGTTTTTT. Translating it yields CASSLTQPRELFF.

This clone was found once. The J gene is TRBJ2-2, the V gene TRBV15; D not certain. Germline CDR1 LNHNV, CDR2 YYDKDF (reference sequence). This CDR3 spans 14 amino acids. V dropped 8 bases and J dropped 0 bases, with 10 bases sitting between them. DNA of the CDR3: TGTGCCACCCGGATTACAGCGAACACCGGGGAGCTGTTTTTT. Its translation is CATRITANTGELFF.

The gene calls are TRBV29-1 and TRBJ2-7; the D gene is possibly TRBD1 (6 bases). The CDR3 has 13 amino acids. V was cut by 3 bases and J by 3 bases, with 12 bases left in between. Germline-derived CDR1 and CDR2 are SQVTM and ANQGSEA. The CDR3 spells CSVEGADRYEQYF. The CDR3 region has the DNA TGCAGCGTTGAGGGGGCAGACCGCTACGAGCAGTACTTC.

V and J are TRBV28 and TRBJ1-5; 7 bases map to TRBD1. J lost 7 bases, V lost 3 bases, and 6 bases had no gene match. Germline V gives CDR1 MDHEN, CDR2 SYDVKM. This CDR3 region has 14 residues. CDR3 protein: CASSFWQGGQPQHF. The CDR3 region has the DNA TGTGCCAGCAGTTTCTGGCAGGGGGGCCAGCCCCAGCATTTT.

The gene calls are TRBV4-3 and TRBJ2-3, with 9 bases lining up with TRBD2. Germline values: CDR1 LGHNA, CDR2 YSLEER. V lost 6 bases to trimming and J lost 3 bases; unmatched junction nucleotides: 10. CDR3 length equals 16 residues. Here the CDR3 reads CASRSSGLADTDTQYF. The CDR3 DNA reads as TGCGCCAGCAGAAGCTCGGGACTAGCTGATACAGATACGCAGTATTTT.